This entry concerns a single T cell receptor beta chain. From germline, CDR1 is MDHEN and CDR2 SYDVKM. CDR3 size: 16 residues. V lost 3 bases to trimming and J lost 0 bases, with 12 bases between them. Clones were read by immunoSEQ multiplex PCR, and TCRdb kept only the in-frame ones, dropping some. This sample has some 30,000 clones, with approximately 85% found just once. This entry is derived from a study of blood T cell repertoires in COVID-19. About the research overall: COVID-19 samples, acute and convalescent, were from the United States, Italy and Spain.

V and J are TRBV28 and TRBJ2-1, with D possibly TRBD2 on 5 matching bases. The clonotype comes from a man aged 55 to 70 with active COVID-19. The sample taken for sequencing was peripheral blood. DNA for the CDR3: TGTGCCAGCAGTTTTCCCTCGAGCGGCTCCTACAATGAGCAGTTCTTC. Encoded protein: CASSFPSSGSYNEQFF.